This TCR beta chain came from a study of cytotoxic CD8 clonotypes in ibrutinib-treated CLL (dated by TCRdb to 2020 to 2022). Notes on the research overall: The cohort included about 15 treatment-naive and ten to eleven relapsed/refractory patients; approximately 17 were IGHV unmutated. On average, each sample had 255,043 productive templates and 94,082 productive rearrangements. Longitudinal samples were obtainable from about 30% of the roughly 86 participants in the trial. Partial responses were observed in about 24 patients and complete responses in 2; after a median follow-up of around 68 months, remission was maintained in approximately 15 patients and progression was observed in approximately twelve. The response samples were drawn at a median of roughly twelve months into treatment, with a range of roughly 6 to 40 months. Cryopreserved peripheral blood mononuclear cells were collected at three points: before therapy, at response, and at either sustained remission or disease progression.

For TCR beta library preparation, roughly 2.1 micrograms of genomic DNA was extracted from cryopreserved PBMCs. Longitudinal blood samples from CLL patients on ibrutinib monotherapy were analyzed using high-throughput TCR beta sequencing. The patients were enrolled in a single-center, open-label phase 2 trial of ibrutinib monotherapy. The research as a whole found: Clonality rose at ibrutinib response, remained stable during sustained remission, and dropped back toward baseline at progression. Sampling times were not matched between sustained-remission and progressing patients, and lymph node repertoires were not studied. Baseline clonality was found to be higher than that of age-matched healthy donors and was strongly correlated with circulating CD8+ T-cell counts. Public clonotypes were rare and either shrank or stayed stable during treatment, and the rise in clonality at ibrutinib response reflected expansion of private clonotypes.

With respect to this clone: It has no known antigen specificity. One junction end disagrees with the germline gene, perhaps due to a read error. The same CDR3 can be traced to other DNA sequences in this sample.

Each clonotype received, on average, approximately 9.9x coverage in deep resolution sequencing performed on a MiSeq, where the target depth lay between 1 in 1 million and 1 in 200,000 T cells. The immunoSEQ hsTCRB Kit was used to generate TCR beta libraries. The original pipeline was this. ImmunoSEQ Data Assistant and ImmunoSEQ Analyzer were used for data analysis, and V, D and J genes were assigned according to IMGT definitions. Clonality, with values ranging from 0 to 1, was calculated as one minus the normalized Shannon entropy of productive rearrangement frequencies. Only overrepresented clonotypes making up at least 0.05% of each patient's repertoire were included in the public clonotype analysis. About twelve age-matched healthy donor repertoires from immuneACCESS were used as controls for clonality. TCRdb took this table from immuneACCESS and kept in-frame rearrangements with V and J called. Such tables lack part of the clones; where checked against another copy, unresolved V genes explain under half of the gap, and the rest is unexplained. V, J and clone size derive from that table, while D and trimming were established from the DNA sequence. The table for this sample lists about 310,000 clones; almost 80% of them were counted only once. Approximately 7% of the sample is in the top ten clones.

Taken from the germline V gene, the CDR1 and CDR2 loops are MNHNS and SASEGT. The CDR3 has 16 amino acids, counting the end cysteine and phenylalanine. Here the CDR3 DNA is all that survives: 48 bases in frame from base 1. Here the chain combines TRBV6-1 and TRBJ2-7; a weak D assignment points to TRBD1 (6 bases agree). This sequence originates from a human donor with chronic lymphocytic leukemia. Material: PBMCs, obtained before ibrutinib treatment. The CDR3 sequence is CASSEGMDSYPYEQYF. The DNA is as follows: TGTGCCAGTAGTGAAGGGATGGACAGCTACCCCTACGAGCAGTACTTC.